The 18 T cell receptor beta chains listed next were all sequenced from one sample in a study of identical twins' blood T cells. TCRdb ran MiXCR on the 5' RACE reads and lists one entry per CDR3 protein. The table includes a few hundred thousand distinct CDR3 sequences, over 25% detected once. Sequenced material: PBMCs. These receptors came from a woman aged 18-49 years in good health.

The chain uses TRBV12-5 and TRBJ2-1, with D unresolved. Trimming cost V 1 base and J 2 bases, with 9 bases left between them. The CDR3 spans 15 residues. Germline-derived CDR1 and CDR2 are LGHNT and FRNRAP. CDR3 region: CASGLGLGPYNEQFF. DNA for the CDR3: TGTGCTAGTGGTTTGGGACTCGGACCCTACAATGAGCAGTTCTTC.

The V and J genes are TRBV29-1 and TRBJ2-3; TRBD1 or TRBD2 may be the D gene (6 bases each). Germline CDR1 reads SQVTM; CDR2 reads ANQGSEA. This CDR3 comprises 12 residues. The V gene lost 7 bases and the J gene lost 6 bases, with 14 bases spanning the gap. CDR3 nucleotides: TGCAGCGGGGGGGCGGATTTCGATACGCAGTATTTT. Translating gives CSGGADFDTQYF.

The chain employs TRBV5-1 and TRBJ2-7; D not resolved. The V gene lost 0 bases and the J gene lost 3 bases, with 13 bases spanning the gap. This CDR3 has 15 amino acids. The germline V gene has CDR1 SGHRS and CDR2 YFSETQ. CDR3 sequence reads: CASSLDPGPDYEQYF. CDR3 nucleotides: TGCGCCAGCAGCTTGGATCCGGGTCCTGACTACGAGCAGTACTTC.

Remarks on this clonotype: A much larger clone differs from this one at a single base, so this may be a read error. The chain couples TRBV10-2 to TRBJ1-1, with 7 bases aligning to TRBD1. The CDR3 sequence is 14 residues long. The V gene's germline CDR1 is WSHSY and CDR2 SAAADI. CDR3 region: CVSRPGQRLTEAFF. DNA of the CDR3: TGCGTCAGCAGGCCGGGACAGCGTTTAACTGAAGCTTTCTTT.

This sequence joins TRBV12-3 or TRBV12-4 and TRBJ2-5; D unclear. The CDR3 spans 11 residues. Between the trimmed V and J ends, which lost 3 bases and 6 bases, there was a span of 5 bases. CDR3 in DNA: TGTGCCAGCAGTTTCCTTCAGACCCAGTACTTC. This codes for CASSFLQTQYF.

The rearrangement uses TRBV27 and TRBJ2-2; no clear D. This CDR3 region has 13 residues. V was trimmed by 6 bases and J by 2 bases, leaving 7 bases between them. From germline, CDR1 is MNHEY and CDR2 SMNVEV (reference sequence). CDR3 protein: CASREENTGELFF. The CDR3 DNA sequence: TGTGCCAGCAGGGAAGAAAACACCGGGGAGCTGTTTTTT.

The CDR3 region has the DNA TGTGCCAGCAGCTCGGGACAGGGACTGAGCAATCAGCCCCAGCATTTT. Protein: CASSSGQGLSNQPQHF. The chain recombines TRBV7-8 with TRBJ1-5; 9 nucleotides agree with TRBD1. CDR1 is SGHVS, CDR2 FQNEAQ, per germline. The trim removed 4 bases at V and 1 base at J, leaving 5 bases unmatched. This CDR3 region has 16 residues.

Worth noting for this clonotype: A clone one base away is much larger, so this may be a read error. The V and J genes are TRBV11-1 and TRBJ2-7; D is unclear. Germline V gives CDR1 SGHAT, CDR2 FQDESV (reference sequence). The CDR3 has 15 amino acids. The chain's CDR3 is CASSFSGVSNYGQYF. As DNA, the CDR3 is TGTGCCAGCAGCTTTAGTGGTGTATCTAACTACGGGCAGTACTTC.

This clonotype was recorded many times. This CDR3 is CASTLVNTEAFF. The CDR3 DNA follows: TGTGCCAGCACATTAGTGAACACTGAAGCTTTCTTT. This chain links TRBV2 with TRBJ1-1, with no clear D. Germline lookup yields CDR1 SNHLY and CDR2 FYNNEI. The CDR3 has 12 residues. Trimming shortened V by 7 bases and J by 0 bases, and 6 bases separated the two germline ends.

This clonotype has more than one count but fewer than ten. The chain has TRBV9 and TRBJ1-3; no firm D call. This CDR3 has 15 residues. Trimming left V 0 bases short and J 0 bases short, with 7 bases between. The germline CDR1 and CDR2 sequences are SGDLS and YYNGEE. The CDR3 sequence is CASSVDLSSGNTIYF. The CDR3 DNA reads as TGTGCCAGCAGCGTAGACCTGAGCTCTGGAAACACCATATATTTT. The variable domain in full, with the rest retrieved from reference TRBV9 and TRBJ1-3, is DSGVTQTPKHLITATGQRVTLRCSPRSGDLSVYWYQQSLDQGLQFLIQYYNGEERAKGNILERFSAQQFPDLHSELNLSSLELGDSALYFCASSVDLSSGNTIYFGEGSWLTVV.

This clonotype appeared a single time. The chain joins TRBV10-3 to TRBJ1-2; TRBD1 aligns across 9 bases. Per the germline V gene, CDR1 is ENHRY and CDR2 is SYGVKD. There are 13 residues in the CDR3. Trimming at V came to 3 bases and at J to 6 bases, leaving 2 bases not matched to a gene. CDR3 sequence reads: CAISETGGNGYTF. The CDR3 bases are TGTGCCATCAGTGAAACAGGGGGCAATGGCTACACCTTC.

V usage is TRBV5-1 and J usage is TRBJ2-1; unclear D gene. The CDR3 runs 12 residues. Germline lookup yields CDR1 SGHRS and CDR2 YFSETQ. Trimming removed 5 bases from V and 7 bases from J, with 10 bases in between. The DNA for the CDR3 is TGCGCCAGCAGGAATAACAGAAATGAGCAGTTCTTC. Translation: CASRNNRNEQFF.

The V and J genes are TRBV29-1 and TRBJ2-3; 9 bases are a match to TRBD2. There are 15 residues in the CDR3. Trimming removed 1 base from V and 0 bases from J; junction bases left unmatched: 2. CDR1 is SQVTM, CDR2 ANQGSEA, per germline. The CDR3 spells CSVEGLAASTDTQYF. The DNA for the CDR3 is TGCAGCGTTGAAGGACTAGCGGCTAGCACAGATACGCAGTATTTT.

This clonotype was seen ten or more times. The J gene is TRBJ1-5, the V gene TRBV18, with D perhaps TRBD1 (6 bases). The CDR3 length is 14 residues. Germline CDR1 and CDR2: KGHSH and LQKENI. The V end was cut by 2 bases, the J end by 4 bases, with 9 bases between. The CDR3 is CASSPEDSNQPQHF. DNA of the CDR3: TGTGCCAGCTCACCAGAGGACAGTAATCAGCCCCAGCATTTT.

This sequence joins TRBV2 and TRBJ1-3, with a possible D match to TRBD1 (5 bases). V lost 4 bases, J lost 3 bases, and 10 bases lay in between. Germline V gene sequence: CDR1 SNHLY, CDR2 FYNNEI. This CDR3 spans 14 amino acids. In DNA, the CDR3 is TGTGCCAGCAGTGTCCAGGGAGGTGGAAACACCATATATTTT. Translating it yields CASSVQGGGNTIYF.

This chain links TRBV11-2 with TRBJ2-7; TRBD2 agrees at 7 bases. The closer fit of TRBJ2-1 to the DNA end suggests the J call may be wrong. Germline V gene data show CDR1 as SGHAT and CDR2 as FQNNGV. This CDR3 comprises 15 residues. The CDR3 nucleotides are TGTGCCAGCAGCTTAGAACCGGGACTACTAAACGAGCAGTTCTTC. Translating it yields CASSLEPGLLNEQFF.

The DNA of the CDR3 is TGCAGTTCACAGGGGGGGGTGAACACTGAAGCTTTCTTT. This codes for CSSQGGVNTEAFF. The chain carries TRBV20-1 and TRBJ1-1; TRBD1 agrees at 8 bases. Germline CDR1 DFQATT, CDR2 SNEGSKA (reference sequence). J lost 0 bases, V lost 8 bases, and 5 bases had no gene match. The CDR3 has 13 amino acids.

The rearrangement links TRBV6-2 or TRBV6-3 to TRBJ1-5, with D unclear. Per the germline V gene, CDR1 is MNHEY and CDR2 is SVGEGT. Trimming took 3 bases from V and 4 from J, leaving 10 bases between them. This CDR3 is built from 14 residues. The chain's CDR3 is CASSYWTSNQPQHF. In DNA, the CDR3 is TGTGCCAGCAGTTATTGGACGTCTAATCAGCCCCAGCATTTT.